The entry that follows covers one T cell receptor beta chain sequence. This specimen belongs to a study of T cell changes during pregnancy in multiple sclerosis. Measured with immunoSEQ multiplex PCR; TCRdb has only the in-frame clones, and not every one. The sample carries 50,000 to 65,000 clones, approximately 90% recorded once. The CDR3 is 16 residues long. Germline assignment: CDR1 SGHRS and CDR2 YFSETQ. V shed 4 bases and J 3 bases; nucleotides not matched to a gene: 5. This specimen was peripheral blood, taken in the first trimester of pregnancy. This chain links TRBV5-1 with TRBJ2-3; TRBD2 agrees at 13 bases. The source of this sequence is a female donor in good health, enrolled as a control in a pregnancy study. The CDR3 reads CASSLPGLAGTDTQYF. Written as DNA, the CDR3 is TGCGCCAGCAGCCTCCCGGGACTAGCGGGAACAGATACGCAGTATTTT.